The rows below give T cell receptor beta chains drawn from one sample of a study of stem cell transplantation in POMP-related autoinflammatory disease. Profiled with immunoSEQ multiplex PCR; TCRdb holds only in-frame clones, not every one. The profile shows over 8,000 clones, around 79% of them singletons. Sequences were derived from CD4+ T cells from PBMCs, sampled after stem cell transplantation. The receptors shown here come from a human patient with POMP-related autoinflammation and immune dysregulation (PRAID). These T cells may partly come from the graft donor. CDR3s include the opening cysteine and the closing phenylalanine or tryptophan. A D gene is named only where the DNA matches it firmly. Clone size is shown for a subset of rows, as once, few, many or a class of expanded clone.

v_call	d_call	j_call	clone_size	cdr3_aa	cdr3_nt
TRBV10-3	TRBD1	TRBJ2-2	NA	CAIRQGDTGELFF	TGTGCCATCAGGCAGGGGGACACCGGGGAGCTGTTTTTT
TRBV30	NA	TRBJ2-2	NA	CAWSKSTPGELFF	TGTGCCTGGAGTAAGTCGACACCCGGGGAGCTGTTTTTT
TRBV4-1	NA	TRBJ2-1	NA	CASSQDRALAWEDTYNEQFF	TGCGCCAGCAGCCAAGATCGGGCACTAGCTTGGGAGGACACCTACAATGAGCAGTTCTTC
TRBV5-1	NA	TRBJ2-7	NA	CAHAGSSYEQYF	TGCGCCCATGCGGGGTCCTCCTACGAGCAGTACTTC
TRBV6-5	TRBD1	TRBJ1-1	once	CASSNRGNTEAFF	TGTGCCAGCAGCAACAGGGGGAACACTGAAGCTTTCTTT
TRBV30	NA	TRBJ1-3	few	CAWSVGVNRGNTIYF	TGTGCCTGGAGTGTTGGTGTAAACAGAGGAAACACCATATATTTT
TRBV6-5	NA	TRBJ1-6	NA	CATARGSQNSPLHF	TGTGCCACGGCTCGTGGGTCGCAGAATTCACCCCTCCACTTT
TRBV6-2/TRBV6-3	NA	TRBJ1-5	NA	CASSYSRLSNQPQHF	TGTGCCAGCAGTTACTCCAGGCTTAGCAATCAGCCCCAGCATTTT
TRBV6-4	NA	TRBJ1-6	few	CASSPRLGSPLHF	TGTGCCAGCAGCCCCCGGCTCGGGTCACCCCTCCACTTT
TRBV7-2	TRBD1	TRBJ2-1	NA	CASSFQRNRGQTAYNEQFF	TGTGCCAGCAGCTTCCAACGAAACAGGGGCCAGACTGCCTACAATGAGCAGTTCTTC
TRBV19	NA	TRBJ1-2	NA	CASSIGMDSGHGYTF	TGTGCCAGTAGTATAGGAATGGACAGCGGCCATGGCTACACCTTC
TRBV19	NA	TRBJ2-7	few	CASSIRGLPYEQYF	TGTGCCAGTAGTATCCGGGGACTGCCCTACGAGCAGTACTTC
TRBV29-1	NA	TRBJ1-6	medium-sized	CSVRMGVNSPLHF	TGCAGCGTACGTATGGGGGTGAATTCACCCCTCCACTTT
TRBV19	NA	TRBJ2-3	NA	CASSPSLGFGTDTQYF	TGTGCCAGTAGTCCTTCTCTAGGGTTCGGCACAGATACGCAGTATTTT
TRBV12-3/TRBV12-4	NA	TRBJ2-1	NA	CASRNFNNNEQFF	TGTGCCAGCAGAAACTTTAACAACAATGAGCAGTTCTTC
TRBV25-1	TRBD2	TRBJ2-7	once	CASSGTSSYEQYF	TGTGCCAGCTCCGGGACTAGCAGCTACGAGCAGTACTTC
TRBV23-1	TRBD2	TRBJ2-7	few	CASSPAPGGSSYEQYF	TGCGCCAGCAGTCCCGCCCCGGGGGGGAGCTCCTACGAGCAGTACTTC
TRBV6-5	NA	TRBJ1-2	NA	CATARERYGYTF	TGTGCCACCGCCCGGGAGCGTTATGGCTACACCTTC
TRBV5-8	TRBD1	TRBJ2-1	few	CASSGNRGLNEQFF	TGTGCCAGCAGCGGGAACAGGGGGCTCAATGAGCAGTTCTTC
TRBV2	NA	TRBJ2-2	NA	CASRAVGRVGTGELFF	TGTGCCAGCAGAGCAGTGGGTAGAGTTGGCACCGGGGAGCTGTTTTTT
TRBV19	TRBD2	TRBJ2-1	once	CASSIWAGGPLDYNEQFF	TGTGCCAGTAGTATTTGGGCGGGAGGGCCTCTAGATTACAATGAGCAGTTCTTC
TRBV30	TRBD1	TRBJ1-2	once	CAWSVQGAVGYTF	TGTGCCTGGAGTGTACAGGGGGCTGTTGGCTACACCTTC
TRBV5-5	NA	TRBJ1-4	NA	CASSLRLDEKLFF	TGTGCCAGCAGCTTACGGTTGGATGAAAAACTGTTTTTT
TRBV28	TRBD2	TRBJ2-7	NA	CASTGLAERIYEQYF	TGTGCCAGCACGGGACTAGCGGAGAGGATCTACGAGCAGTACTTC
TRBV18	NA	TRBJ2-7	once	CASSTRSEQYF	TGTGCCAGCTCGACTAGAAGCGAGCAGTACTTC
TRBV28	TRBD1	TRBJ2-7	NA	CASIQTGGGYEQYF	TGTGCCAGCATCCAGACAGGGGGTGGTTACGAGCAGTACTTC
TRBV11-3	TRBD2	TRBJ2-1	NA	CASATSGGHTQEQFF	TGTGCCAGCGCGACTAGCGGGGGACACACCCAGGAGCAGTTCTTC
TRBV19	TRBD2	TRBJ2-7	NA	CASSLASGSYEQYF	TGTGCCAGTAGTCTTGCTAGCGGGAGCTACGAGCAGTACTTC
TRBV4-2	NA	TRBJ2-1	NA	CASSQGSYNEQFF	TGTGCCAGCAGCCAAGGCAGTTACAATGAGCAGTTCTTC
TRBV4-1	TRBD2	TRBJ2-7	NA	CASSPGLAGAEQYF	TGCGCCAGCAGCCCGGGACTAGCGGGAGCCGAGCAGTACTTC
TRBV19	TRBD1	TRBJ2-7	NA	CASRGQGGYEQYF	TGTGCCAGTAGGGGACAGGGGGGCTACGAGCAGTACTTC
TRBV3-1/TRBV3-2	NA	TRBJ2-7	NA	CASSQDLNEQYF	TGTGCCAGCAGCCAAGACCTAAACGAGCAGTACTTC
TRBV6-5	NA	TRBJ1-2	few	CASSSPSQGRYGYTF	TGTGCCAGCAGCTCCCCCTCCCAGGGGAGGTATGGCTACACCTTC
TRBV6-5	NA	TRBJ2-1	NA	CASTFRGREQFF	TGTGCCAGCACCTTCAGGGGGAGGGAGCAGTTCTTC
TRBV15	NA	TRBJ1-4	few	CATSRDRMAIGFTREKLFF	TGTGCCACCAGCAGAGATCGAATGGCCATCGGGTTCACCAGGGAAAAACTGTTTTTT
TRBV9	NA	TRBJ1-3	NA	CASSVSGNTIYF	TGTGCCAGCAGCGTTTCTGGAAACACCATATATTTT
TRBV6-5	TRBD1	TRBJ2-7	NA	CASSFNRGWDEQYF	TGTGCCAGCAGCTTCAACAGGGGGTGGGACGAGCAGTACTTC
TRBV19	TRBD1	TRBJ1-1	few	CASSISDRLNTEAFF	TGTGCCAGTAGTATATCGGACAGGCTGAACACTGAAGCTTTCTTT
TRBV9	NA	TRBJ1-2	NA	CASSAGTNYGYTF	TGTGCCAGCAGCGCCGGGACGAACTATGGCTACACCTTC
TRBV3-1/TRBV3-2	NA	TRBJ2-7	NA	CASSQDGGSYEQYF	TGTGCCAGCAGCCAAGATGGCGGATCTTACGAGCAGTACTTC
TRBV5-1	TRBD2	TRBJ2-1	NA	CASKVTSGSTEQFF	TGCGCCAGCAAAGTGACTAGCGGGAGCACTGAGCAGTTCTTC
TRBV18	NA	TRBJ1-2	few	CASSPYDSYGYTF	TGTGCCAGCTCACCCTATGACAGCTATGGCTACACCTTC